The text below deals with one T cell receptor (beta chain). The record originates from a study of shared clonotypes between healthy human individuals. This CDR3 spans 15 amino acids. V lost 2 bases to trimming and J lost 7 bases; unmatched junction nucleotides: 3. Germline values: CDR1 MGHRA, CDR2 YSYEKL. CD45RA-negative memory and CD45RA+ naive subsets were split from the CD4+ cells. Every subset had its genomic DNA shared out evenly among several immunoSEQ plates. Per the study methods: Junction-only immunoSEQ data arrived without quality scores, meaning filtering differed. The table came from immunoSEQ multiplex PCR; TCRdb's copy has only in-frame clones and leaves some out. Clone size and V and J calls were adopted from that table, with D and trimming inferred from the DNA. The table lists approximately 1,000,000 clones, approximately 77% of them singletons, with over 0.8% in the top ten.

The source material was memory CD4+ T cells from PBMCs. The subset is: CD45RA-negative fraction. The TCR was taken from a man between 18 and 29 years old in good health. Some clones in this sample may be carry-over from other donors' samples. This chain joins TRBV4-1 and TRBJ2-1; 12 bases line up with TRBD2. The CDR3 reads CASSQPTSGRNEQFF. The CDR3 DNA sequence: TGCGCCAGCAGCCAACCGACTAGCGGGAGAAATGAGCAGTTCTTC.